The 7 T cell receptor beta chains given below trace back to one sample, sequenced in a study of blood T cell repertoires in COVID-19. Sequencing used immunoSEQ multiplex PCR; TCRdb keeps in-frame clones, though not all of them. The data contain 250,000 to 350,000 clones, around 87% of them singletons. Material: peripheral blood. The receptors derive from a man aged 18 to 35 with active or convalescent COVID-19.

V gene TRBV7-9 combines with J gene TRBJ2-7, with unresolved D. Trimming took off 5 bases at V and 7 bases at J, with 9 bases between the two ends. Germline lookup yields CDR1 SEHNR and CDR2 FQNEAQ (reference sequence). The CDR3 contains 11 residues. The CDR3 region is CASSPSWEQYF. The CDR3 DNA reads as TGTGCCAGCAGCCCCAGTTGGGAGCAGTACTTC.

The rearrangement joins TRBV3-1 (or the pseudogene TRBV3-2) to TRBJ2-7; TRBD1 agrees at 8 bases. Germline assignment: CDR1 LGHDT and CDR2 YNNKEL (reference sequence). The ends lost 5 bases at V and 5 bases at J; junction bases unmatched: 14. This CDR3 comprises 16 residues. CDR3 coding DNA: TGTGCCAGCAGCTTCGCCGGACAGGGTGGATGGAACGAGCAGTACTTC. It is translated as CASSFAGQGGWNEQYF.

J is TRBJ1-5 and V is TRBV5-5; D unresolved. The V end was cut by 2 bases, the J end by 0 bases, with 9 bases between. The length of the CDR3 is 15 residues. The germline gives CDR1 SGHKS, CDR2 YYEKEE (reference sequence). The CDR3 region is CASSFRHDSNQPQHF. In nucleotides, the CDR3 is TGTGCCAGCAGCTTCCGACACGATAGCAATCAGCCCCAGCATTTT.

DNA for the CDR3: TGTGCCAGCCGACAGGATACTAACTATGGCTACACCTTC. Translating it yields CASRQDTNYGYTF. This chain joins TRBV6-5 and TRBJ1-2; possible D gene TRBD1, 6 bases. This CDR3 comprises 13 residues. Germline assignment: CDR1 MNHEY and CDR2 SVGAGI. Trimming cost V 8 bases and J 0 bases, with 10 bases left between them.

The chain recombines TRBV7-2 with TRBJ2-5, with TRBD2 matching 9 bases. V lost 2 bases to trimming and J lost 4 bases; unmatched junction nucleotides: 17. Per germline, CDR1 SGHTA and CDR2 FQGNSA. The CDR3 totals 19 residues. For the CDR3, the DNA is TGTGCCAGCAGCTTAAAGCTCCGTAGATCTGTTAGCGGGGGAGAGACCCAGTACTTC. It codes for CASSLKLRRSVSGGETQYF.

The chain recombines TRBV11-3 with TRBJ2-7, with 9 bases matching TRBD1. Trimming at V came to 5 bases and at J to 4 bases, leaving 6 bases not matched to a gene. Per germline, CDR1 SGHNT and CDR2 YENEEA. This CDR3 contains 14 residues. CDR3 DNA sequence: TGTGCCAGCAGCGCGGGACAGGGAAAATACGAGCAGTACTTC. This gives the protein CASSAGQGKYEQYF.

The rearrangement uses TRBV11-2 and TRBJ2-5; TRBD2 matches 9 bases. This CDR3 spans 15 amino acids. V lost 5 bases to trimming and J lost 2 bases; unmatched junction nucleotides: 6. Per the germline V gene, CDR1 is SGHAT and CDR2 is FQNNGV. The CDR3 protein is CASSLSGSGQETQYF. CDR3 DNA sequence: TGTGCCAGCAGCCTTAGCGGGAGTGGACAAGAGACCCAGTACTTC.